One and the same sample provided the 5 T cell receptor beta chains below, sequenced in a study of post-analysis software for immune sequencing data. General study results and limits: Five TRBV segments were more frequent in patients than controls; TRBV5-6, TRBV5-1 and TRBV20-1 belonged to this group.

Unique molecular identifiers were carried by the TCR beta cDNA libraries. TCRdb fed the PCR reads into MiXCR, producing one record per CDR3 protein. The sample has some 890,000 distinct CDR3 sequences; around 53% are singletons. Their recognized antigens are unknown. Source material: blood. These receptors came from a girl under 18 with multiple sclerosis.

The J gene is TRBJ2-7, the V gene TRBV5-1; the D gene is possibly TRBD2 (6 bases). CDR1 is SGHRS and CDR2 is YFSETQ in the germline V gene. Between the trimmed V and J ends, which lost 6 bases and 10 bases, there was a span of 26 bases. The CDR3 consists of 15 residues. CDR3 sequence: CASTLEGVRQETQYF. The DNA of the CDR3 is TGCGCCAGCACCCTGGAGGGAGTTCGCCAAGAGACTCAGTACTTC.

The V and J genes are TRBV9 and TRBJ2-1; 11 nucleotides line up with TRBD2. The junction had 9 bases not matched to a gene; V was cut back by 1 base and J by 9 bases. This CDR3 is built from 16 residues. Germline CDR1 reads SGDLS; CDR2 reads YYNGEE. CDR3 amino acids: CASSVSSGGAPSEQFF. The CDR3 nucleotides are TGTGCCAGCAGCGTAAGTAGCGGGGGGGCCCCAAGTGAGCAGTTCTTC.

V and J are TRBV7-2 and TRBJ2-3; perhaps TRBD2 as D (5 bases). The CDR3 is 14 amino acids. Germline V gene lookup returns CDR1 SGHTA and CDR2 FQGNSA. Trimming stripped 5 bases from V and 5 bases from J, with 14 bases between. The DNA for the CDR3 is TGTGCCAGCAGCCCCCCCGGGGTTGGAGATACGCAGTATTTT. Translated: CASSPPGVGDTQYF.

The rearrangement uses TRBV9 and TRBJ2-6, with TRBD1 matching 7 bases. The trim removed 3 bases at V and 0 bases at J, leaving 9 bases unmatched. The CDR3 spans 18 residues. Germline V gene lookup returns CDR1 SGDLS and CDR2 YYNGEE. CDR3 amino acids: CASSASGTASSGANVLTF. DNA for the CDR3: TGTGCCAGCAGCGCCTCCGGGACAGCAAGCTCTGGGGCCAACGTCCTGACTTTC.

The CDR3 DNA follows: TGTGCCAGCAGTCCAGCATTTCGAAACTATGGCTACACCTTC. Translation: CASSPAFRNYGYTF. The chain joins TRBV12-3 or TRBV12-4 to TRBJ1-2; D gene uncertain. Deletions cut 5 bases from V and 2 bases from J, with 12 bases between. The length of the CDR3 is 14 residues.